The 16 T cell receptor beta chains in this list originate from one sample, sequenced in a study of cytomegalovirus exposure and HLA in healthy donors. 60 Vbeta and 13 Jbeta primers were used in PCR. Generated by immunoSEQ multiplex PCR, the TCRdb table keeps only in-frame clones and is missing some. The sample shows about 90,000 clones, 50% to 75% of them seen only once. Sample: PBMCs. Receptors were obtained from a man aged 25 to 40 in good health and CMV-seronegative.

The V call is TRBV27, the J call TRBJ2-3; D call uncertain. CDR1 is MNHEY and CDR2 is SMNVEV in the germline V gene (reference sequence). The V end was cut by 3 bases, the J end by 2 bases, with 12 bases between. The CDR3 spans 15 residues. CDR3 bases: TGTGCCAGCAGTTTGGGCCCCCAACCCACAGATACGCAGTATTTT. This gives the protein CASSLGPQPTDTQYF.

The V gene is TRBV4-1, the J gene TRBJ2-1, with TRBD2 as a possible D gene (6 bases). Germline-derived CDR1 and CDR2 are MGHRA and YSYEKL. The CDR3 is made up of 16 amino acids. V was trimmed by 4 bases and J by 6 bases, leaving 19 bases between them. DNA for the CDR3: TGCGCCAGCAGCCTATTCGGGCCTCAGGAGGGCAATGAGCAGTTCTTC. Protein sequence: CASSLFGPQEGNEQFF.

The chain recombines TRBV30 with TRBJ1-2; TRBD1 matches 7 bases. The CDR3 totals 10 residues. J lost 7 bases, V lost 8 bases, and 4 bases had no gene match. From germline, CDR1 is GTSNPN and CDR2 SVGIG (reference sequence). The CDR3 bases are TGTGCCGGGACAGTTCGTGGCTACACCTTC. This translates into CAGTVRGYTF.

This clone was recorded once. The genes are TRBV9 and TRBJ2-3; D unresolved. From germline, CDR1 is SGDLS and CDR2 YYNGEE. With 0 bases removed from V and 7 bases from J, the gap between germline ends came to 15 bases. The CDR3 consists of 15 residues. CDR3 nucleotides: TGTGCCAGCAGCGTAGTCGGTCAGAGCGCAAATACGCAGTATTTT. Protein: CASSVVGQSANTQYF. Combining the CDR3 with reference TRBV9 and TRBJ2-3 gives the whole variable domain DSGVTQTPKHLITATGQRVTLRCSPRSGDLSVYWYQQSLDQGLQFLIQYYNGEERAKGNILERFSAQQFPDLHSELNLSSLELGDSALYFCASSVVGQSANTQYFGPGTRLTVL.

This clone has a single count. V usage is TRBV19 and J usage is TRBJ2-1, with 13 bases that match TRBD2. The CDR3 is 15 residues long. CDR1 and CDR2 from the germline V gene are LNHDA and SQIVND (reference sequence). V was pared by 5 bases and J by 8 bases, with 6 bases of the junction left unmatched. The CDR3 reads CASSGLAGVRDEQFF. The CDR3 DNA follows: TGTGCCAGTAGTGGACTAGCGGGAGTTCGGGATGAGCAGTTCTTC.

The chain links TRBV19 to TRBJ1-2, with 11 bases aligning to TRBD1. Germline loops: CDR1 LNHDA, CDR2 SQIVND (reference sequence). The V gene end was trimmed by 3 bases and the J gene end by 0 bases; junction bases not matched to a gene: 3. The CDR3 is 16 amino acids. DNA of the CDR3: TGTGCCAGTAGTATCCGGGGACAGGGGGCTAACTATGGCTACACCTTC. Its translation is CASSIRGQGANYGYTF.

This clone showed up just a few times. The chain combines TRBV14 with TRBJ1-4, with a tentative D call TRBD1 (6 bases). CDR1 SGHDN and CDR2 FVKESK come from the germline V gene. The CDR3 length is 13 residues. Deletions cut 5 bases from V and 5 bases from J, with 9 bases between. The CDR3 DNA sequence: TGTGCCAGCAGCAGGGGACAAAATGAAAAACTGTTTTTT. Residues: CASSRGQNEKLFF.

The V gene is TRBV6-6, the J gene TRBJ2-5; 11 bases line up with TRBD2. Germline-derived CDR1 and CDR2 are MNHNY and SVGAGI (reference sequence). V lost 6 bases to trimming and J lost 4 bases; unmatched junction nucleotides: 7. This CDR3 comprises 15 residues. The CDR3 protein is CASRDSGGAVETQYF. The CDR3 bases are TGTGCCAGCAGGGATAGCGGGGGGGCAGTAGAGACCCAGTACTTC.

This clone appeared once. V and J are TRBV29-1 and TRBJ2-2, with TRBD1 matching over 8 bases. The CDR3 contains 13 residues. CDR1 SQVTM and CDR2 ANQGSEA come from the germline V gene. Germline trimming cut 6 bases from V and 3 bases from J; bases unmatched to any gene: 3. DNA of the CDR3: TGCAGCGTCGGACAGGGAGACACCGGGGAGCTGTTTTTT. Its translation: CSVGQGDTGELFF.

This sequence joins TRBV6-5 and TRBJ2-7, with D possibly TRBD1 on 6 matching bases. Trimming took off 1 base at V and 3 bases at J, with 10 bases between the two ends. This CDR3 is built from 14 residues. Germline assignment: CDR1 MNHEY and CDR2 SVGAGI. CDR3 nucleotide sequence: TGTGCCAGCAGTTACTTACAGGGCGGCTACGAGCAGTACTTC. It encodes CASSYLQGGYEQYF.

The genes are TRBV18 and TRBJ2-1; 10 bases are shared with TRBD2. The CDR3 totals 16 residues. The germline V gene has CDR1 KGHSH and CDR2 LQKENI. After removal of 1 base from V and 2 bases from J, the junction contained 2 bases not matched to a gene. The CDR3 reads CASSPLAGGTYNEQFF. CDR3 coding DNA: TGTGCCAGCTCACCACTAGCGGGAGGAACCTACAATGAGCAGTTCTTC.

V gene TRBV5-5 combines with J gene TRBJ2-5; perhaps TRBD2 as D (5 bases). The ends were cut back, 4 bases at V and 3 bases at J, with 13 bases in the middle. The CDR3 covers 14 residues. Germline loops: CDR1 SGHKS, CDR2 YYEKEE (reference sequence). CDR3 sequence reads: CASSPETKEETQYF. In nucleotides, the CDR3 is TGTGCCAGCAGCCCCGAGACTAAAGAAGAGACCCAGTACTTC. Supplemented by reference TRBV5-5 and TRBJ2-5, the full variable domain reads DAGVTQSPTHLIKTRGQQVTLRCSPISGHKSVSWYQQVLGQGPQFIFQYYEKEERGRGNFPDRFSARQFPNYSSELNVNALLLGDSALYLCASSPETKEETQYFGPGTRLLVL.

This chain links TRBV9 with TRBJ1-2; TRBD1 is a possible D gene (5 bases). Trimming shortened V by 0 bases and J by 6 bases, and 12 bases separated the two germline ends. The CDR3 totals 14 residues. Germline values: CDR1 SGDLS, CDR2 YYNGEE. CDR3 sequence reads: CASSVGEGSHGYTF. CDR3 coding DNA: TGTGCCAGCAGCGTAGGGGAGGGGTCGCATGGCTACACCTTC.

This chain uses TRBV2 with TRBJ1-1; D call uncertain. Per germline, CDR1 SNHLY and CDR2 FYNNEI. The CDR3 is made up of 13 amino acids. V was cut by 3 bases and J by 0 bases, with 5 bases left in between. The CDR3 reads CASSEEMNTEAFF. CDR3 coding DNA: TGTGCCAGCAGTGAGGAGATGAACACTGAAGCTTTCTTT. The whole variable domain, filled in from reference TRBV2 and TRBJ1-1, reads EPEVTQTPSHQVTQMGQEVILRCVPISNHLYFYWYRQILGQKVEFLVSFYNNEISEKSEIFDDQFSVERPDGSNFTLKIRSTKLEDSAMYFCASSEEMNTEAFFGQGTRLTVV.

V usage is TRBV9 and J usage is TRBJ2-5, with a possible D match to TRBD2 (6 bases). Germline V CDR1 and CDR2: SGDLS, YYNGEE. V dropped 4 bases and J dropped 5 bases, with 12 bases sitting between them. The CDR3 spans 13 residues. In nucleotides, the CDR3 is TGTGCCAGCAGCCCCCGCGGGGAGGAGACCCAGTACTTC. Translating it yields CASSPRGEETQYF.

This chain links TRBV15 with TRBJ2-2, with unresolved D. Germline values: CDR1 LNHNV, CDR2 YYDKDF (reference sequence). The CDR3 length is 15 residues. The ends were cut back, 0 bases at V and 2 bases at J, with 7 bases in the middle. Here the CDR3 reads CATSRDSLNTGELFF. The CDR3, as DNA: TGTGCCACCAGCAGAGATAGCTTAAACACCGGGGAGCTGTTTTTT.